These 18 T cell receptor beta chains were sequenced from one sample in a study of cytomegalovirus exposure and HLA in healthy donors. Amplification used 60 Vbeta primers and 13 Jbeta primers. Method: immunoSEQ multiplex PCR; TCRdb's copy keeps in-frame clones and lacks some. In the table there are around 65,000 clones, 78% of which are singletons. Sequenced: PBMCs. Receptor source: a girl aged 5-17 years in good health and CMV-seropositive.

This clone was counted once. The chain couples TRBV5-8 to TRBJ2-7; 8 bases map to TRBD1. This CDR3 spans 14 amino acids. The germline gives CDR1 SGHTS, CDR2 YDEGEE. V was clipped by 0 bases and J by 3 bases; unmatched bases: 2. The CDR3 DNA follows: TGTGCCAGCAGCTTGGCGGGACAGGTCTACGAGCAGTACTTC. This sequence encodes CASSLAGQVYEQYF.

Here the CDR3 reads CASSPGSTYEQYF. The CDR3 bases are TGCGCCAGCAGCCCCGGGAGCACCTACGAGCAGTACTTC. This chain links TRBV10-2 with TRBJ2-7; weak D call: TRBD2 (6 bases). Germline CDR1 is WSHSY and CDR2 is SAAADI. Trimming removed 6 bases from V and 2 bases from J, with 11 bases in between. The CDR3 spans 13 residues.

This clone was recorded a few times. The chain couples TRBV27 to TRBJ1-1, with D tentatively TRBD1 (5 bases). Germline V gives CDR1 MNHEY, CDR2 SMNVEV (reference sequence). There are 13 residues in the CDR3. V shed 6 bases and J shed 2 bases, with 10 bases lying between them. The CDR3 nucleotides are TGTGCCAGCAGAGGACAAGGAAACACTGAAGCTTTCTTT. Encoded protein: CASRGQGNTEAFF.

The chain's CDR3 is CAWFLDRYNQPQHF. The DNA of the CDR3 is TGTGCCTGGTTTCTGGACAGATACAATCAGCCCCAGCATTTT. This chain connects TRBV30 to TRBJ1-5; possible D gene TRBD1, 6 bases. V was clipped by 5 bases and J by 3 bases, with 14 bases between them. The germline V gene has CDR1 GTSNPN and CDR2 SVGIG (reference sequence). The CDR3 is 14 amino acids.

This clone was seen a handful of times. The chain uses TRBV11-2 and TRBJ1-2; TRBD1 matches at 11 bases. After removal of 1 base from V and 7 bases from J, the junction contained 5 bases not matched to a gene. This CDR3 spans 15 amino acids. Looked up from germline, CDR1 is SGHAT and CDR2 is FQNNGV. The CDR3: CASSLVGQGARGYTF. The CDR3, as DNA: TGTGCCAGCAGCTTAGTTGGACAGGGGGCGCGTGGCTACACCTTC.

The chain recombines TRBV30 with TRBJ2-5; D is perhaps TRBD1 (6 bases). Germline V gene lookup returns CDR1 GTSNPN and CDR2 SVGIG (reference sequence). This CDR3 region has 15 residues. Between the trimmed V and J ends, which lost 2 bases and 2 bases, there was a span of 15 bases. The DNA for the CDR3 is TGTGCCTGGAGTTCAATCCGGGACACTCAAGAGACCCAGTACTTC. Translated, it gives CAWSSIRDTQETQYF.

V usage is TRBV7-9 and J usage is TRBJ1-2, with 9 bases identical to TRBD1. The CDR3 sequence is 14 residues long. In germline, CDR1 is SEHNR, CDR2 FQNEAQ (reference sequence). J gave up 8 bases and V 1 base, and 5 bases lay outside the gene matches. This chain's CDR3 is CASSLVQGAKGYTF. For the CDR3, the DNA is TGTGCCAGCAGCTTAGTACAGGGGGCAAAGGGCTACACCTTC.

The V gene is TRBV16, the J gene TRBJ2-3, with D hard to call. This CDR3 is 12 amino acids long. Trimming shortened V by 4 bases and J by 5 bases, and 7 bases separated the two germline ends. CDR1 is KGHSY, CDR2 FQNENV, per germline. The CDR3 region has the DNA TGTGCCAGCAGCCGGGCCCTAGATACGCAGTATTTT. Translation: CASSRALDTQYF.

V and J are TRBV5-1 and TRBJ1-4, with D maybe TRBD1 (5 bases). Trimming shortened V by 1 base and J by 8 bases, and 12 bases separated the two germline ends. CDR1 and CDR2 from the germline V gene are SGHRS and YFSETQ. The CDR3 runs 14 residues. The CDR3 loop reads CASSLIGGEEKLFF. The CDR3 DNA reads TGCGCCAGCAGCTTGATTGGGGGGGAAGAAAAACTGTTTTTT.

CDR3 sequence: CASSPRGVAGNTIYF. The CDR3 DNA follows: TGTGCCAGCAGTCCCCGGGGAGTAGCGGGAAACACCATATATTTT. This chain links TRBV6-1 with TRBJ1-3; D is unclear. The CDR3 sequence is 15 residues long. Germline assignment: CDR1 MNHNS and CDR2 SASEGT. V lost 5 bases and J lost 4, with 15 bases in between.

CDR3 DNA: TGTGCCAGCAGCTCAGGGGTTTGGCAGCCCCAGCATTTT. Its protein is CASSSGVWQPQHF. The chain joins TRBV7-2 to TRBJ1-5, with D maybe TRBD1 (6 bases). With 4 bases removed from V and 7 bases from J, the gap between germline ends came to 11 bases. CDR1 and CDR2 from the germline V gene are SGHTA and FQGNSA. The CDR3 consists of 13 residues.

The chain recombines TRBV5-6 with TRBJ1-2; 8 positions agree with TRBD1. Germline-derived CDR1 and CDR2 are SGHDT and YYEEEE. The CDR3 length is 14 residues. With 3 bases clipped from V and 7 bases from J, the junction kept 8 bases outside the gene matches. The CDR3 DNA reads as TGTGCCAGCAGCTCCCCGGGACAGGAGGGTGGCTACACCTTC. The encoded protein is CASSSPGQEGGYTF.

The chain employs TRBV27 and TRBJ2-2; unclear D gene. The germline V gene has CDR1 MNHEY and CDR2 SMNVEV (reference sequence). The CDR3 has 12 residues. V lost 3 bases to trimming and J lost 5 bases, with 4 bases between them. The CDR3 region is CASSFRTGELFF. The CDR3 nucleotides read TGTGCCAGCAGTTTTCGGACCGGGGAGCTGTTTTTT.

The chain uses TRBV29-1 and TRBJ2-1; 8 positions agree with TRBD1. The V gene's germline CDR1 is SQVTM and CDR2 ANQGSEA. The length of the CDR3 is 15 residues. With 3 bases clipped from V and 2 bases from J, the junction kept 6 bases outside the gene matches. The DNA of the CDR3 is TGCAGCGTTGATCCAAGGACAGGGCCCTACAATGAGCAGTTCTTC. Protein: CSVDPRTGPYNEQFF.

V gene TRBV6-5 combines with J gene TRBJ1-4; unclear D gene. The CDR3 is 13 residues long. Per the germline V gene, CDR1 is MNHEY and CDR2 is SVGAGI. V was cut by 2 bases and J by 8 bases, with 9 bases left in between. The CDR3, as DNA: TGTGCCAGCAGTTACGTCGAGGGAGAAAAACTGTTTTTT. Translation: CASSYVEGEKLFF.

The CDR3 here is CASSPGTVNYEQYF. The CDR3 coding sequence is TGTGCCAGCAGCCCAGGGACAGTAAACTACGAGCAGTACTTC. This sequence joins TRBV9 and TRBJ2-7; 7 bases line up with TRBD1. V lost 4 bases, J lost 3 bases, and 7 bases stayed unmatched. Germline CDR1 SGDLS, CDR2 YYNGEE. The length of the CDR3 is 14 residues.

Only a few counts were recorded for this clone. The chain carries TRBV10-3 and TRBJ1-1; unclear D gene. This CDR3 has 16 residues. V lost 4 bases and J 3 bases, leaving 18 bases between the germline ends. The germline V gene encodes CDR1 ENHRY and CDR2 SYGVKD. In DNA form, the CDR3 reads TGTGCCATCAGTGGTCGGGATCGTTTTAGGGACACTGAAGCTTTCTTT. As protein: CAISGRDRFRDTEAFF.

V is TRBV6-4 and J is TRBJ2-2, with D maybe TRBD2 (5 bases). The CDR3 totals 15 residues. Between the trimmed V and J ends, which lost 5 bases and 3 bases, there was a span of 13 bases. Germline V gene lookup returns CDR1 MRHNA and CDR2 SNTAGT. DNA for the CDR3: TGTGCCAGCAGTCTCCTCGTCGGGGACACCGGGGAGCTGTTTTTT. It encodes CASSLLVGDTGELFF.